A selection of T cell receptor beta chains follows, all from one sample in a study of blood T cells in healthy people across ages. TCRdb re-called the 5' RACE reads with MiXCR, one entry per CDR3 protein. This sample has around 990,000 distinct CDR3 sequences, with around 25% found just once. These data were also reused for a study on T cells of mothers and their children.

The sequenced material came from blood. Receptor source: a girl aged 2 to 10 in good health. Each CDR3 is given with its conserved first and last residue.

V gene | CDR3 protein
TRBV27 | CASSLDPAGEKWDEQFF
TRBV20-1 | CGAETGTPKNIQYF
TRBV29-1 | CSADGTGDTDTQYF
TRBV25-1 | CASSDPGLGKETQYF
TRBV29-1 | CSASGRARNEQFF
TRBV5-1 | CASSFGGSVGRGNEQFF
TRBV20-1 | CSARDLVPSGRVYNEQFF
TRBV7-9 | CASSFTYREEQFF
TRBV27 | CASSLSGATSYNEQFF
TRBV20-1 | CSARSGTGLAGGTRNEQFF
TRBV7-9 | CASSFSSETGYDYGYTF
TRBV27 | CASSRGITPYEQYF
TRBV19 | CASSIEGSGTNEQFF
TRBV27 | CASSLSGGIASANEKLFF
TRBV11-2 | CASSWWSHEQYF
TRBV12-3/TRBV12-4 | CASSRTAGTASYEQYF
TRBV29-1 | CSVRSRPTGGPGPNEQFF
TRBV7-9 | CASSFLPAEGETQCF
TRBV6-5 | CASSYAGGSVNTEAFF
TRBV7-2 | CASSTTGPVGTGELFF
TRBV27 | CASRALERGIYEQYF
TRBV4-2 | CASSQVDISYEQYF
TRBV20-1 | CSAENPSGGNEQFF
TRBV9 | CASSAFTANSPLHF
TRBV5-1 | CASSFSGGFSTDTQYF
TRBV2 | CASSLGWYQQGAKEKLFF
TRBV28 | CASRPPRGDLGNTIYF
TRBV7-6 | CASSLRSGPPYEQYF
TRBV7-3 | CASSLRLAGESEQFF
TRBV7-9 | CASRLDSNLLYEQYF
TRBV14 | CASSQEGADYGYTF
TRBV12-3/TRBV12-4 | CASMRRGGFVNEQFF
TRBV25-1 | CASSLMGTQYF